Here is one T cell receptor (beta chain) with its context. Clones were read by immunoSEQ multiplex PCR, and TCRdb kept only the in-frame ones, dropping some. The table records 90,000 to 100,000 clones, around 80% of them present only once. Germline CDR1 GTSNPN, CDR2 SVGIG (reference sequence). Deletions cut 0 bases from V and 5 bases from J, with 2 bases between. This CDR3 is built from 11 residues. This entry is derived from a study of control samples from healthy donors and cancer patients. The chain uses TRBV30 and TRBJ2-1; D is unresolved. The receptor was isolated from a woman under 40 in good health. The sequenced sample consisted of blood. DNA of the CDR3: TGTGCCTGGAGTGTACACAATGAGCAGTTCTTC. It is translated as CAWSVHNEQFF.